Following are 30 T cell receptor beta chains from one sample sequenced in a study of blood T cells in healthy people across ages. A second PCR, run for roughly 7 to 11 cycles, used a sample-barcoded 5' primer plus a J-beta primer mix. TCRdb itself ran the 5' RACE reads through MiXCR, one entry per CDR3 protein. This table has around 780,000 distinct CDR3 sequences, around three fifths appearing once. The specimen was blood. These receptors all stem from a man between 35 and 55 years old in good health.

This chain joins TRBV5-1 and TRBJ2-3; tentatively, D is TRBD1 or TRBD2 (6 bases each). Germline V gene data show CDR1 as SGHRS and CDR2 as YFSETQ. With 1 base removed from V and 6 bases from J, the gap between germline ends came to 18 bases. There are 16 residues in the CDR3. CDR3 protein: CASSLIGGAFADTQYF. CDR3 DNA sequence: TGCGCCAGCAGCTTGATCGGGGGCGCATTTGCCGATACGCAGTATTTT.

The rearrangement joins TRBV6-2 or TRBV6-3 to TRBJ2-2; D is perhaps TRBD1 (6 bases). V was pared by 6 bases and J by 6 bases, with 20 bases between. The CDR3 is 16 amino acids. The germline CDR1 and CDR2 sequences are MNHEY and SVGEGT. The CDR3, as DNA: TGTGCCAGCAGAGACAGGTCGGGATCCAGCTCCGGGGAGCTGTTTTTT. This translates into CASRDRSGSSSGELFF.

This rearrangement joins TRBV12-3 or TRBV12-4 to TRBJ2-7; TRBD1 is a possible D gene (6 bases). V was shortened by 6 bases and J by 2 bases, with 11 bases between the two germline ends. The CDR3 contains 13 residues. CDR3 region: CASSRDTTYEQYF. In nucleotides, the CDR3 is TGTGCCAGCAGCCGGGACACAACCTACGAGCAGTACTTC.

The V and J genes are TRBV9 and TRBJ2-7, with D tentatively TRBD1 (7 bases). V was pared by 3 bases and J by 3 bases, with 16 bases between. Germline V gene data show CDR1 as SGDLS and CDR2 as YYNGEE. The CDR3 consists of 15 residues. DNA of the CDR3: TGTGCCAGCAGCGACGCGGGACAGCCACTCTACGAGCAGTACTTC. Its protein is CASSDAGQPLYEQYF. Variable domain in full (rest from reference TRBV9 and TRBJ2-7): DSGVTQTPKHLITATGQRVTLRCSPRSGDLSVYWYQQSLDQGLQFLIQYYNGEERAKGNILERFSAQQFPDLHSELNLSSLELGDSALYFCASSDAGQPLYEQYFGPGTRLTVT.

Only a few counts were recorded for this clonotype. CDR3: CASSLSAPGTALTYGYTF. The CDR3 DNA follows: TGTGCCAGCAGCTTATCCGCGCCCGGGACAGCGTTAACCTATGGCTACACCTTC. The chain has TRBV7-9 and TRBJ1-2; 7 nucleotides agree with TRBD1. The CDR3 runs 18 residues. The V segment lost 2 bases and the J segment 4 bases; nucleotides outside the gene matches: 16. Germline V gene sequence: CDR1 SEHNR, CDR2 FQNEAQ (reference sequence).

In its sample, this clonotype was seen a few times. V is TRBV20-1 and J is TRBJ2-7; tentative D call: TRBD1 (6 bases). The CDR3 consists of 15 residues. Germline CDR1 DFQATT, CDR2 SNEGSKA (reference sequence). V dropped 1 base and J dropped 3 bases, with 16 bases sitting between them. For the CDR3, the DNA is TGCAGTGCTAGAGCCGGAGCACAGGGCGGCTACGAGCAGTACTTC. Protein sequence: CSARAGAQGGYEQYF.

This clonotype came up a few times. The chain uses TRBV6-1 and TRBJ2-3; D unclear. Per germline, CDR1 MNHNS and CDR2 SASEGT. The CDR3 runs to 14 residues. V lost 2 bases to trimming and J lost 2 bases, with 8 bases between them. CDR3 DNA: TGTGCCAGCAGTGAACAACTTGACACAGATACGCAGTATTTT. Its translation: CASSEQLDTDTQYF.

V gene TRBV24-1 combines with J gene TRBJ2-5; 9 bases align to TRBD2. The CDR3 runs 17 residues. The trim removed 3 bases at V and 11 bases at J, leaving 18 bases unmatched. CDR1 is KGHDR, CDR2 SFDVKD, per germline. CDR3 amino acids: CATSDPPGTSNRLEQYF. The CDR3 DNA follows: TGTGCCACCAGTGATCCACCAGGGACTAGCAATAGGTTGGAACAGTACTTC.

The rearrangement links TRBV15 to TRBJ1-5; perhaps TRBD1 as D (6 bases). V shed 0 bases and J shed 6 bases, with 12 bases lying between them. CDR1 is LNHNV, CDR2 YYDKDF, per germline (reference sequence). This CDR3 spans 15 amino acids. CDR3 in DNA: TGTGCCACCAGCAGAGACAACAGGGCCAGTCAGCCCCAGCATTTT. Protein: CATSRDNRASQPQHF.

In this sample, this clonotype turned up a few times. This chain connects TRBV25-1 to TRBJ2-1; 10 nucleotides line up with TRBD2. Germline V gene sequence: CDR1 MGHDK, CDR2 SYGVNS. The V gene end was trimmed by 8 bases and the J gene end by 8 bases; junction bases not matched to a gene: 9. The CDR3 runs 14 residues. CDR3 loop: CASGWTSGSYEQFF. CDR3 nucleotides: TGTGCCAGCGGGTGGACTAGCGGTTCCTATGAGCAGTTCTTC.

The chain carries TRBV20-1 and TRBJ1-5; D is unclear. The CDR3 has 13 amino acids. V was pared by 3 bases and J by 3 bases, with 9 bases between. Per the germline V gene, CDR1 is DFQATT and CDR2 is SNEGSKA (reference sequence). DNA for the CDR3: TGCAGTGCTAGGGACGTAAACAATCAGCCCCAGCATTTT. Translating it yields CSARDVNNQPQHF.

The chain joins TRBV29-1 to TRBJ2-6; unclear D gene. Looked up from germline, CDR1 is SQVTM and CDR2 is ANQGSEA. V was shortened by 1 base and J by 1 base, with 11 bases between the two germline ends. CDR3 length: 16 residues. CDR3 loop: CSVEAGPPSGANVLTF. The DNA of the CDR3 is TGCAGCGTTGAAGCCGGCCCCCCGTCTGGGGCCAACGTCCTGACTTTC.

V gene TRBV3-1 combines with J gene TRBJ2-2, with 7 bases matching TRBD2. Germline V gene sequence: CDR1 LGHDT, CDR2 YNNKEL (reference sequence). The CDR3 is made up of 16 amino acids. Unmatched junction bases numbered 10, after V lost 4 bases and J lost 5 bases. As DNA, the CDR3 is TGTGCCAGCAGCCCCTTTCCTGCGGGAGTTACCGGGGAGCTGTTTTTT. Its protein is CASSPFPAGVTGELFF.

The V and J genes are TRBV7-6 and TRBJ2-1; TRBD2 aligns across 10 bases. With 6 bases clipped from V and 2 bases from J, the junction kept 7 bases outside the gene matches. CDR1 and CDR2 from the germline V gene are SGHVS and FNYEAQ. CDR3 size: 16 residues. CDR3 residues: CASRAGGPFTYNEQFF. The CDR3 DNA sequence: TGTGCCAGCAGAGCGGGAGGGCCCTTCACCTACAATGAGCAGTTCTTC.

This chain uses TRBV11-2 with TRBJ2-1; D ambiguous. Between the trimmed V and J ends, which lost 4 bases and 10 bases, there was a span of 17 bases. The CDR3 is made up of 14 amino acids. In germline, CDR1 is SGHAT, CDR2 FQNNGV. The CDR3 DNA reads TGTGCCAGCAGCTCAAGTGGGTCTCTTGGAGAGCAGTTCTTC. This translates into CASSSSGSLGEQFF.

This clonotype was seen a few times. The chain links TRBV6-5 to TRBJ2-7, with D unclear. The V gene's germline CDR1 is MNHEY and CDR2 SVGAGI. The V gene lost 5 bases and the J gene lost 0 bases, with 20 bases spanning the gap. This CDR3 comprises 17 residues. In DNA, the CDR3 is TGTGCCAGCAGTCACATTCGACTCAGTTCAAGCTCCTACGAGCAGTACTTC. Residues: CASSHIRLSSSSYEQYF.

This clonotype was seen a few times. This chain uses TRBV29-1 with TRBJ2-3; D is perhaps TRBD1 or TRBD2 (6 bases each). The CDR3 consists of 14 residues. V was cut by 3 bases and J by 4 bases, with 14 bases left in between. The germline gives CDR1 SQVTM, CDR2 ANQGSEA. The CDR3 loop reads CSVEGAGSADTQYF. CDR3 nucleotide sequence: TGCAGCGTTGAGGGGGCCGGGAGTGCAGATACGCAGTATTTT.

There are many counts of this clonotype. The CDR3 DNA follows: TGTGCCAGCAGCCAAATAGAGGGGGCCAAAAACATTCAGTACTTC. Translated, it gives CASSQIEGAKNIQYF. The V call is TRBV3-1, the J call TRBJ2-4; D could derive from TRBD1 or TRBD2 (5 bases each). Germline values: CDR1 LGHDT, CDR2 YNNKEL (reference sequence). The ends were cut back, 2 bases at V and 1 base at J, with 9 bases in the middle. This CDR3 spans 15 amino acids. The full variable domain, its missing parts supplied by reference TRBV3-1 and TRBJ2-4, is DTAVSQTPKYLVTQMGNDKSIKCEQNLGHDTMYWYKQDSKKFLKIMFSYNNKELIINETVPNRFSPKSPDKAHLNLHINSLELGDSAVYFCASSQIEGAKNIQYFGAGTRLSVL.

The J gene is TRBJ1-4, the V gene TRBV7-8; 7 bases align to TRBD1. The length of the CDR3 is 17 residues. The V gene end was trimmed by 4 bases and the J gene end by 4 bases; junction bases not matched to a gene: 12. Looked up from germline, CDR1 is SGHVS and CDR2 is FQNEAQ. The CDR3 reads CASSSQNTRQGNEKLFF. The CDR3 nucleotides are TGTGCCAGCAGCTCCCAGAATACCAGACAGGGTAATGAAAAACTGTTTTTT.

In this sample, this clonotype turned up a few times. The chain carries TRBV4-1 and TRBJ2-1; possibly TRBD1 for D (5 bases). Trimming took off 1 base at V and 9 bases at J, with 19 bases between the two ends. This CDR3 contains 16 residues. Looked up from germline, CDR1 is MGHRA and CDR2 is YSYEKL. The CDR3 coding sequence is TGCGCCAGCAGCCAAGCGCCAGGGTATTCTCAGGGTGAGCAGTTCTTC. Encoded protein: CASSQAPGYSQGEQFF.

The CDR3 loop reads CASSLVAAVNYGYTF. In nucleotides, the CDR3 is TGTGCCAGCAGCTTGGTCGCAGCCGTTAACTATGGCTACACCTTC. The rearrangement joins TRBV5-5 to TRBJ1-2, with D uncertain. Trimming took off 0 bases at V and 1 base at J, with 10 bases between the two ends. The CDR3 loop spans 15 amino acids. Germline V gives CDR1 SGHKS, CDR2 YYEKEE (reference sequence).

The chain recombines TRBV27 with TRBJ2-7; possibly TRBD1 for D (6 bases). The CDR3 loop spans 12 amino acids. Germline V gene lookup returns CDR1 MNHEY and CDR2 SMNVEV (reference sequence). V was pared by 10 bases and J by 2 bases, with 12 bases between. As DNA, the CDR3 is TGTGCCACCCGGGACAACCCCTACGAGCAGTACTTC. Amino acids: CATRDNPYEQYF.

The CDR3 nucleotides read TGCGCCAGCAGCCCGGGGGCACGGGAGAGGAGAGAGCAGTACTTC. Translated, it gives CASSPGARERREQYF. V is TRBV5-1 and J is TRBJ2-7, with D possibly being TRBD1 or TRBD2 (6 bases each). V was shortened by 4 bases and J by 7 bases, with 21 bases between the two germline ends. The CDR3 has 15 residues. CDR1 is SGHRS, CDR2 YFSETQ, per germline.

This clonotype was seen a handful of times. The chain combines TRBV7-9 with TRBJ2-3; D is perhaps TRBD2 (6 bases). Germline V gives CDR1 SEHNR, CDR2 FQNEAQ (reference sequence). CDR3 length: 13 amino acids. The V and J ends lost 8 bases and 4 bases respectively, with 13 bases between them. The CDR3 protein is CASSRRGSDTQYF. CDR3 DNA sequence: TGTGCCAGCTCGCGGCGGGGATCAGATACGCAGTATTTT.

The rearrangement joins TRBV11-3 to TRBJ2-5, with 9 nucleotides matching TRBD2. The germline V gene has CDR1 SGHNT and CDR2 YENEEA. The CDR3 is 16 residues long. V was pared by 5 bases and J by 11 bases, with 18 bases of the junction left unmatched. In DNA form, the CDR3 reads TGTGCCAGCAGCCCCAGGACTTGGCGGGAGGGGGTCTGGCAGTACTTC. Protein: CASSPRTWREGVWQYF.

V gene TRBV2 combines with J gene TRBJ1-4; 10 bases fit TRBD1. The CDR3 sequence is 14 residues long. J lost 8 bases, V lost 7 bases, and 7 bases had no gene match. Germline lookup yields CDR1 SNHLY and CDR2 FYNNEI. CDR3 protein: CASTSDRGREKLFF. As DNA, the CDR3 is TGTGCCAGCACCTCGGACAGGGGGAGGGAAAAACTGTTTTTT.

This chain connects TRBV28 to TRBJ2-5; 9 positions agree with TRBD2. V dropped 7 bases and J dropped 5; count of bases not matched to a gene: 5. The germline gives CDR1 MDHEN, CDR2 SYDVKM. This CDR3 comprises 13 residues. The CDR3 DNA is TGTGCCAGCACCCTAGCGGGGTTCGAGACCCAGTACTTC. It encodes CASTLAGFETQYF.

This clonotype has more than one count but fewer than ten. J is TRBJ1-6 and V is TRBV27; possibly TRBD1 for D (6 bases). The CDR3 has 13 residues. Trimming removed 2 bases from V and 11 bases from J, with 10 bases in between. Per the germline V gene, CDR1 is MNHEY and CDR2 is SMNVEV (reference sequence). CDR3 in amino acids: CASSLRQGPPLHF. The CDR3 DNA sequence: TGTGCCAGCAGTTTAAGGCAGGGGCCACCCCTCCACTTT.

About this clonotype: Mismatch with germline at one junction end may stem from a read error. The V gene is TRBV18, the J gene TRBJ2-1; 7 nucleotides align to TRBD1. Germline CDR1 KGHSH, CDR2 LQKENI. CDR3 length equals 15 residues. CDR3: CASSPPTGLYNGQFF. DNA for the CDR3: TGTGCCAGCTCACCGCCGACAGGGCTCTACAATGGGCAGTTCTTC.

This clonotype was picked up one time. Here the CDR3 reads CAMRGAFSTDTQYF. The CDR3 region has the DNA TGTGCCATGAGGGGGGCCTTCAGCACAGATACGCAGTATTTT. The chain employs TRBV10-3 and TRBJ2-3; D might be TRBD1 or TRBD2, each matching 6 bases. The V end lost 9 bases, the J end lost 0 bases, and 13 bases lay between the germline ends. CDR1 is ENHRY, CDR2 SYGVKD, per germline. CDR3 size: 14 residues.